The clone carrying this T cell receptor (beta chain) has ten or more counts. TCR beta CDR3 region amplification was performed from RNA transcripts. Primed by the HTBI set, a first-round RT-PCR was run on the TCR CDR3. TCRdb reprocessed the multiplex PCR reads with MiXCR, giving one entry per CDR3 protein. Of 350,000 to 400,000 distinct CDR3 sequences listed, about a fifth are singletons. The data originate from a study of T cells in Graves' hyperthyroidism and ophthalmopathy. This CDR3 spans 12 amino acids. J was trimmed by 6 bases and V by 5 bases; bases with no gene match: 2. Looked up from germline, CDR1 is MNHEY and CDR2 is SMNVEV (reference sequence).

This TCR was sampled from a woman aged 18-30 years with Graves' hyperthyroidism. The specimen was blood. The chain links TRBV27 to TRBJ2-3, with TRBD1 matching over 7 bases. CDR3 in DNA: TGTGCCAGCAGTGAGGACAGGGATACGCAGTATTTT. Translated: CASSEDRDTQYF.